Detailed here is one TCR beta chain. What it binds is unknown. Following extraction, RNA underwent reverse transcription to cDNA, which served as the sequencing template. The table came from immunoSEQ multiplex PCR; TCRdb's copy has only in-frame clones and leaves some out. The table has 200,000 to 250,000 clones, 50% to 70% seen once. This specimen comes from a study of CD8+ T cells in alopecia areata. About the research overall: For 6 to 18 months, tofacitinib was taken, and 6 months off drug followed.

The V gene's germline CDR1 is SGHAT and CDR2 FQNNGV. J was trimmed by 6 bases and V by 5 bases; bases with no gene match: 4. This CDR3 contains 13 residues. Study-wide results and caveats: Scalp and blood retained many expanded lesional clones during tofacitinib.

The treatment here: oral pan-JAK inhibitor, 5-10 mg twice daily. The origin of this receptor is a human donor with alopecia areata. Material: CD4+ T cells sorted from blood, obtained at week 4, from a patient treated with tofacitinib. The chain uses TRBV11-2 and TRBJ2-4, with TRBD1 matching 7 bases. The CDR3 reads CASSERQGNIQYF. In DNA form, the CDR3 reads TGTGCCAGCAGCGAAAGACAGGGAAACATTCAGTACTTC.